The 23 T cell receptor beta chains reported below all come from one sample, sequenced in a study of OX40 agonist ivuxolimab in advanced cancers. TCRdb keeps only in-frame clones here, not all; method: immunoSEQ multiplex PCR. Of about 14,000 clones in the sample, around 81% were seen once. The material was CD4+ or CD8+ T cells sorted from blood, obtained in a trial of the OX40 agonist ivuxolimab. These receptors came from an adult with an advanced solid tumor such as melanoma, head and neck, liver or kidney cancer.

This chain connects TRBV9 to TRBJ1-2, with D hard to call. The CDR3 loop spans 16 amino acids. The V end was cut by 0 bases, the J end by 4 bases, with 16 bases between. CDR1 and CDR2 from the germline V gene are SGDLS and YYNGEE. The CDR3 sequence: CASSVDRGPAAYGYTF. DNA of the CDR3: TGTGCCAGCAGCGTAGACCGTGGTCCCGCCGCCTATGGCTACACCTTC.

The J gene is TRBJ2-4, the V gene TRBV7-9; 7 nucleotides match TRBD1. The CDR3 length is 14 residues. CDR1 and CDR2 from the germline V gene are SEHNR and FQNEAQ (reference sequence). Trimming cost V 4 bases and J 2 bases; bases outside gene matches: 2. The CDR3 is CASSSGQSKNIQYF. In DNA, the CDR3 is TGTGCCAGCAGCTCGGGACAGTCCAAAAACATTCAGTACTTC.

This sequence joins TRBV28 and TRBJ2-1; the D call may be TRBD1 or TRBD2 (5 bases each). Germline-derived CDR1 and CDR2 are MDHEN and SYDVKM. Trimming left V 0 bases short and J 9 bases short, with 9 bases between. This CDR3 comprises 13 residues. CDR3 nucleotide sequence: TGTGCCAGCAGTTTATGGGGGGTAGGTGAGCAGTTCTTC. Translation: CASSLWGVGEQFF.

The V gene is TRBV9, the J gene TRBJ2-3; 10 positions match TRBD2. Germline V gives CDR1 SGDLS, CDR2 YYNGEE. Germline trimming cut 3 bases from V and 1 base from J; bases unmatched to any gene: 5. The length of the CDR3 is 16 residues. The CDR3 coding sequence is TGTGCCAGCAGCGCCTCGGGGACTAGCGGCACAGATACGCAGTATTTT. Translating gives CASSASGTSGTDTQYF.

The chain carries TRBV27 and TRBJ2-7; D might be TRBD1 or TRBD2, each matching 5 bases. This CDR3 region has 14 residues. The V end was cut by 0 bases, the J end by 2 bases, with 8 bases between. The germline CDR1 and CDR2 sequences are MNHEY and SMNVEV (reference sequence). CDR3 nucleotide sequence: TGTGCCAGCAGTTTATCTCAGGGACCCTACGAGCAGTACTTC. Its translation: CASSLSQGPYEQYF.

The V gene is TRBV7-9, the J gene TRBJ2-1; TRBD2 might be the D (6 bases). Germline V lookup: CDR1 SEHNR, CDR2 FQNEAQ (reference sequence). The CDR3 loop spans 18 amino acids. Trimming took off 4 bases at V and 3 bases at J, with 22 bases between the two ends. This chain's CDR3 is CASSYNRPGLPSYNEQFF. DNA for the CDR3: TGTGCCAGCAGCTACAACCGACCCGGACTACCTAGCTACAATGAGCAGTTCTTC.

This chain connects TRBV4-3 to TRBJ2-7; 8 positions agree with TRBD2. J gave up 1 base and V 0 bases, and 5 bases lay outside the gene matches. The length of the CDR3 is 16 residues. CDR1 and CDR2 (germline): LGHNA, YSLEER. The CDR3 region is CASSQDGREGSYEQYF. DNA of the CDR3: TGCGCCAGCAGCCAAGATGGTCGGGAGGGATCCTACGAGCAGTACTTC.

The rearrangement joins TRBV27 to TRBJ2-7; 11 bases match TRBD2. CDR1 MNHEY and CDR2 SMNVEV come from the germline V gene (reference sequence). Trimming took 3 bases from V and 5 from J; bases not matched to a gene: 3. The CDR3 is 14 residues long. The CDR3 DNA reads as TGTGCCAGCAGTTTCGGGACTAGCGGAGACGAGCAGTACTTC. Its protein is CASSFGTSGDEQYF.

This clone was observed a few times. J is TRBJ1-2 and V is TRBV4-2; unclear D gene. This CDR3 is built from 13 residues. Germline CDR1 reads LGHNA; CDR2 reads YNFKEQ. Trimming removed 1 base at V and 5 bases at J, with 8 bases between. CDR3 sequence (DNA): TGTGCCAGCAGCCAAGGGGCAGTATATGGCTACACCTTC. This translates into CASSQGAVYGYTF.

V gene TRBV28 combines with J gene TRBJ1-5; 7 bases align to TRBD1. Unmatched junction bases numbered 6, after V lost 3 bases and J lost 4 bases. There are 15 residues in the CDR3. Germline CDR1 reads MDHEN; CDR2 reads SYDVKM. The CDR3 sequence: CASSFDREENQPQHF. CDR3 DNA: TGTGCCAGCAGTTTCGACAGGGAAGAGAATCAGCCCCAGCATTTT.

The chain has TRBV4-2 and TRBJ2-7; D is undetermined. Trimming took off 5 bases at V and 0 bases at J, with 11 bases between the two ends. CDR1 is LGHNA and CDR2 is YNFKEQ in the germline V gene. The CDR3 has 14 amino acids. The CDR3 here is CASSWEHHSYEQYF. CDR3 DNA: TGTGCCAGCAGCTGGGAACATCACTCCTACGAGCAGTACTTC.

CDR3 loop: CASSFLAGAAGEQFF. Here the CDR3 DNA reads TGTGCCAGCAGTTTCCTAGCGGGAGCGGCGGGTGAGCAGTTCTTC. The chain links TRBV27 to TRBJ2-1; TRBD2 agrees at 10 bases. Germline loops: CDR1 MNHEY, CDR2 SMNVEV (reference sequence). The ends lost 3 bases at V and 9 bases at J; junction bases unmatched: 8. The CDR3 length is 15 residues.

V is TRBV28 and J is TRBJ2-1; 7 bases agree with TRBD2. This CDR3 contains 14 residues. V gave up 3 bases and J gave up 7 bases; unmatched junction bases: 6. Germline V gene lookup returns CDR1 MDHEN and CDR2 SYDVKM. The CDR3 nucleotides read TGTGCCAGCAGTTTGTGGGAGGGCCGGAATGAGCAGTTCTTC. It yields the protein CASSLWEGRNEQFF.

The rearrangement joins TRBV27 to TRBJ2-1; D is unresolved. V gave up 6 bases and J gave up 4 bases, with 19 bases separating them. Germline CDR1 reads MNHEY; CDR2 reads SMNVEV (reference sequence). The CDR3 is made up of 16 amino acids. The CDR3 coding sequence is TGTGCCAGCAGCCTTCCCGACCCCCCCCTTTACAATGAGCAGTTCTTC. Translating gives CASSLPDPPLYNEQFF.

Note on this clone: A far larger clone lies a single base away; this is likely a read error. Other nucleotide sequences in the sample specify the same CDR3. The genes are TRBV7-9 and TRBJ2-7; 10 positions agree with TRBD2. The V gene end was trimmed by 5 bases and the J gene end by 0 bases; junction bases not matched to a gene: 10. The CDR3 totals 17 residues. Germline CDR1 reads SEHNR; CDR2 reads FQNEAQ (reference sequence). The CDR3 spells CASSQAPWTSGSYEQYF. CDR3 bases: TGTGCCAGCAGCCAAGCCCCCTGGACTAGCGGCTCCTACGAGCAGTACTTC.

The chain is built from TRBV7-2 and TRBJ2-1, with TRBD1 identical over 8 bases. V trimming: 5 bases; J trimming: 7 bases; junction bases outside the gene matches: 1. CDR3 size: 12 residues. Germline V gene sequence: CDR1 SGHTA, CDR2 FQGNSA. The CDR3 nucleotides are TGTGCCAGCAGCCGGACAGGGAATGAGCAGTTCTTC. This translates into CASSRTGNEQFF.

This sequence joins TRBV27 and TRBJ2-5; D ambiguous. The CDR3 contains 14 residues. Germline assignment: CDR1 MNHEY and CDR2 SMNVEV (reference sequence). V lost 4 bases and J 8 bases, leaving 17 bases between the germline ends. This CDR3 reads CASSSPGRSRTQYF. The DNA of the CDR3 is TGTGCCAGCAGTTCGCCCGGACGGTCCAGAACCCAGTACTTC.

This clone was counted a single time. The genes are TRBV7-9 and TRBJ1-2, with D hard to call. Trimming left V 0 bases short and J 8 bases short, with 10 bases between. The germline gives CDR1 SEHNR, CDR2 FQNEAQ (reference sequence). This CDR3 comprises 13 residues. CDR3 in amino acids: CASSLAMGSGYTF. CDR3 nucleotides: TGTGCCAGCAGCTTAGCAATGGGTTCAGGCTACACCTTC.

The count of this clone is one. The chain combines TRBV5-8 with TRBJ1-1; TRBD1 might be the D (5 bases). Trimming took off 2 bases at V and 6 bases at J, with 8 bases between the two ends. Germline V gene data show CDR1 as SGHTS and CDR2 as YDEGEE. CDR3 length equals 12 residues. CDR3 nucleotide sequence: TGTGCCAGCAGCTTATCAGGGCCTGAAGCTTTCTTT. This sequence encodes CASSLSGPEAFF.

The rearrangement joins TRBV25-1 to TRBJ2-1; TRBD1 agrees at 10 bases. The CDR3 is 14 residues long. The germline gives CDR1 MGHDK, CDR2 SYGVNS. With 0 bases clipped from V and 8 bases from J, the junction kept 1 base outside the gene matches. The DNA for the CDR3 is TGTGCCAGCAGTGAATATGGGACAGGGGATGAGCAGTTCTTC. This sequence encodes CASSEYGTGDEQFF.

V and J are TRBV27 and TRBJ2-5; D might be TRBD1 or TRBD2, each matching 6 bases. CDR3 length: 14 residues. The V end lost 2 bases, the J end lost 5 bases, and 12 bases lay between the germline ends. Germline CDR1 MNHEY, CDR2 SMNVEV (reference sequence). The CDR3 DNA reads TGTGCCAGCAGTTTAGACGGAGGGGGGGAGACCCAGTACTTC. As protein: CASSLDGGGETQYF.

The CDR3 coding sequence is TGTGCCAGCAGTTACGCGACCGGGACAGCGGGTGGCTACACCTTC. This sequence encodes CASSYATGTAGGYTF. This sequence joins TRBV9 and TRBJ1-2; 7 bases line up with TRBD1. Germline V lookup: CDR1 SGDLS, CDR2 YYNGEE. J gave up 7 bases and V 5 bases, and 14 bases lay outside the gene matches. The length of the CDR3 is 15 residues.

The V call is TRBV29-1, the J call TRBJ2-1, with 7 positions matching TRBD1. Per the germline V gene, CDR1 is SQVTM and CDR2 is ANQGSEA. The trim removed 7 bases at V and 2 bases at J, leaving 5 bases unmatched. This CDR3 is 13 amino acids long. CDR3 sequence: CSATGTPYNEQFF. The CDR3, as DNA: TGCAGCGCGACAGGGACCCCCTACAATGAGCAGTTCTTC.